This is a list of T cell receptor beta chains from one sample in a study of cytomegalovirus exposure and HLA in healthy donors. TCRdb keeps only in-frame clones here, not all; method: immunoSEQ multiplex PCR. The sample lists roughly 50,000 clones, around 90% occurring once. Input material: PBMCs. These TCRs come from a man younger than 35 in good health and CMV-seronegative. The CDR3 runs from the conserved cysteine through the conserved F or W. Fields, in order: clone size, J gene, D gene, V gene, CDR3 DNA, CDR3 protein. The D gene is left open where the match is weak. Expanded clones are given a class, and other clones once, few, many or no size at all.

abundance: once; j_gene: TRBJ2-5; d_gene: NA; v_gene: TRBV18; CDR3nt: TGTGCCAGCTCACCAAGGCCCACAGGAGACTTATGGGAGACCCAGTACTTC; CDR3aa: CASSPRPTGDLWETQYF
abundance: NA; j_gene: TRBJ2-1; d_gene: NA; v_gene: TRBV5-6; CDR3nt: TGTGCCAGCAGCCCGATAGCCGCCGATGAGCAGTTCTTC; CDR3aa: CASSPIAADEQFF
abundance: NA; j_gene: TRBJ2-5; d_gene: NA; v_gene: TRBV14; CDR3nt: TGTGCCAGCAGCTCTGGTTTTTTGAACAGGGCGTGGGAGACCCAGTACTTC; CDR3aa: CASSSGFLNRAWETQYF
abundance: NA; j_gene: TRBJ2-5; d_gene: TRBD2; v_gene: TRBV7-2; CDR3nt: TGTGCCAGCAGCTTCGGACTAGCGGGAGTAGTAGGAGAGACCCAGTACTTC; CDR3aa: CASSFGLAGVVGETQYF
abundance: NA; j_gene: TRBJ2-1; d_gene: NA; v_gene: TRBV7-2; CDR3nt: TGTGCCAGCCGTCCGGCGGCCTACAATGAGCAGTTCTTC; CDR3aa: CASRPAAYNEQFF
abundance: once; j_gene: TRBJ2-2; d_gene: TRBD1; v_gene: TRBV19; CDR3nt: TGTGCCAGTAGTGACCGGGACAGTTGGCCCGCCGGGGAGCTGTTTTTT; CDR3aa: CASSDRDSWPAGELFF
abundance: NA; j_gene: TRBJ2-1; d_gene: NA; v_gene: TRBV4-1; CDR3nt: TGCGCCAGCAGCTCCACCCTAGTGGGTTACAATGAGCAGTTCTTC; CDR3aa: CASSSTLVGYNEQFF
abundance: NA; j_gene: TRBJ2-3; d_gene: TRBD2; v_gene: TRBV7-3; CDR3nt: TGTGCCAGCAGCTCCCTTGCAGCGGGAGCCGCAGATACGCAGTATTTT; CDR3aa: CASSSLAAGAADTQYF
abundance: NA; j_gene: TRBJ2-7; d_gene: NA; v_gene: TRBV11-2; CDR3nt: TGTGCCAGCAGCTCCACCGACTACTACGAGCAGTACTTC; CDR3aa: CASSSTDYYEQYF
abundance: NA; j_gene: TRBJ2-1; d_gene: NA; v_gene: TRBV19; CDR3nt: TGTGCCAGTAGTATATCTTCGGAGCATGAGCAGTTCTTC; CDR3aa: CASSISSEHEQFF
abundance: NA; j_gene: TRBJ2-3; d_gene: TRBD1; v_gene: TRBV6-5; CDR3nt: TGTGCCAGCAGTTACAGGGGGCAGGAAGATACGCAGTATTTT; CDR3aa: CASSYRGQEDTQYF
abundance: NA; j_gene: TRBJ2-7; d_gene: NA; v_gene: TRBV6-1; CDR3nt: TGTGCCAGCGGGGAACTGCAGGGGACCTACGAGCAGTACTTC; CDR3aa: CASGELQGTYEQYF
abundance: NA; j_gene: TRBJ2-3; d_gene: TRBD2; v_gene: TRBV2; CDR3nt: TGTGCCAGCCGCGGACTAGCGGGAGGGGGCACAGATACGCAGTATTTT; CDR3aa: CASRGLAGGGTDTQYF
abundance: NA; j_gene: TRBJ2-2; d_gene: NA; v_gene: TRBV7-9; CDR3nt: TGTGCCAGCAGCTTAGTGTACGGGGAGCTGTTTTTT; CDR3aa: CASSLVYGELFF
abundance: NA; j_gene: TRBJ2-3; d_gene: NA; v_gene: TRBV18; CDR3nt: TGTGCCAGCTCACGACGGTCGGGAGACGGAGATACGCAGTATTTT; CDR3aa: CASSRRSGDGDTQYF
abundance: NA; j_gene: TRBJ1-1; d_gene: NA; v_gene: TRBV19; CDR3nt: TGTGCCAGTAAACAGGGTACAACCCCTGAAGCTTTCTTT; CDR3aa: CASKQGTTPEAFF
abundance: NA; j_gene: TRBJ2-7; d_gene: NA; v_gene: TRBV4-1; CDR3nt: TGCGCCAGCAGCCTCGCGGACTTTAGCTCCTACGAGCAGTACTTC; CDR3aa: CASSLADFSSYEQYF
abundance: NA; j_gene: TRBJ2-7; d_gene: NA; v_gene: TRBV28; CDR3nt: TGTGCCAGCAGAGACGGGACTCAGGCAACATTCTACGAGCAGTACTTC; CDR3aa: CASRDGTQATFYEQYF
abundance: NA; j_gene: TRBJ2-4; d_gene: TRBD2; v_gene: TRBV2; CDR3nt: TGTGCCAGCAGTGTGGGGCTAGCGGGGCTAAACATTCAGTACTTC; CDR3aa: CASSVGLAGLNIQYF
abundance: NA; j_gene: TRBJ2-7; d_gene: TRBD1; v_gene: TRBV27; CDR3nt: TGTGCCAGCAGTTTTCAGACAGGGAACGTCTACGAGCAGTACTTC; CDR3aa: CASSFQTGNVYEQYF
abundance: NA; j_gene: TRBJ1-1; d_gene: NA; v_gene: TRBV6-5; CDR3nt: TGTGCCGTCCGGGGGGGGATGAACACTGAAGCTTTCTTT; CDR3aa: CAVRGGMNTEAFF
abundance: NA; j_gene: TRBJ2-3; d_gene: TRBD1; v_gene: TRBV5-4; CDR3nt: TGTGCCAGCAGCTTGGCCGGGACAGGGACAGATACGCAGTATTTT; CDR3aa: CASSLAGTGTDTQYF
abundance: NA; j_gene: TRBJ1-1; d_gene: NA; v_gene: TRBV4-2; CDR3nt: TGTGCCAGCAGCCAGCCACCGACAGCGAGTGAAGCTTTCTTT; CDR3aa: CASSQPPTASEAFF
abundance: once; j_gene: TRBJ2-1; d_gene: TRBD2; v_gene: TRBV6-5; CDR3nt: TGTGCCTCCGCCGGGACTAGCGGCTACAATGAGCAGTTCTTC; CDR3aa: CASAGTSGYNEQFF
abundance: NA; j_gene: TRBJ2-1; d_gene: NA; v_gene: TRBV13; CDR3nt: TGTGCCAGCAGCTCGTACAATGAGCAGTTCTTC; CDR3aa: CASSSYNEQFF
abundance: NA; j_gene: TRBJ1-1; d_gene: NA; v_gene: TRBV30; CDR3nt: TGTGCCGGAATCTCTAGCACTGAAGCTTTCTTT; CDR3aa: CAGISSTEAFF
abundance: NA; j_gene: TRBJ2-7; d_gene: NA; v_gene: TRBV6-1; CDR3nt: TGTGCCAGCAGTGACGACGGGGTAAACTACGAGCAGTACTTC; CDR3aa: CASSDDGVNYEQYF
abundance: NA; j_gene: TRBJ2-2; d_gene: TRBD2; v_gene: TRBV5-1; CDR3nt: TGCGCCAGCAGCGAAGCTAGCGGGAGGGTGACCGGGGAGCTGTTTTTT; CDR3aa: CASSEASGRVTGELFF
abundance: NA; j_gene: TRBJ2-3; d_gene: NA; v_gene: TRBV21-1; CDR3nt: TGTGCCAGCAGCAAAGTCCAGAGCACAGATACGCAGTATTTT; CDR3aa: CASSKVQSTDTQYF
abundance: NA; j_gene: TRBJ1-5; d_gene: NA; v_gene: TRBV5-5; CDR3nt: TGTGCCAGCAGCTTGGACAGTCCCAATCAGCCCCAGCATTTT; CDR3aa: CASSLDSPNQPQHF
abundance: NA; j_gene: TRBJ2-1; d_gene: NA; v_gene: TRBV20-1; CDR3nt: TGCAGTGCTAGCCCCCCCCGGGGGTTCTTC; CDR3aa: CSASPPRGFF
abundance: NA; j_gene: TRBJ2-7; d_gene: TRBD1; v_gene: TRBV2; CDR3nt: TGTGCCAGCAGCCTTACAGGGGGCCCCTACGAGCAGTACTTC; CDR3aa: CASSLTGGPYEQYF
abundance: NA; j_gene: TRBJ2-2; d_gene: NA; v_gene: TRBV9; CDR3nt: TGTGCCAGCAGCCCTCAGGTGGTCGAATCGGCCGGGGAGCTGTTTTTT; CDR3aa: CASSPQVVESAGELFF
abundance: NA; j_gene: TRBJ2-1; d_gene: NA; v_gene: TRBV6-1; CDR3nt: TGTGCCAGCCGGGACTTAAGTAGAGAGCAGTTCTTC; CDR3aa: CASRDLSREQFF
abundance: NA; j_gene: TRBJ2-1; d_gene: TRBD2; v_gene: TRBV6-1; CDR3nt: TGTGCCAGCAGTGAACGGGGGGGCAATGAGCAGTTCTTC; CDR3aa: CASSERGGNEQFF
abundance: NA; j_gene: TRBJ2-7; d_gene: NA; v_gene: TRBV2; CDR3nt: TGTGCCAGCAGTAGTACTTACGAGCAGTACTTC; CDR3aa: CASSSTYEQYF
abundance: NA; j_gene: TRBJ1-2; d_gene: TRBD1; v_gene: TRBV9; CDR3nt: TGTGCCAGCAGCTCGACATCCGGGACAGTTTCCTATGGCTACACCTTC; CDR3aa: CASSSTSGTVSYGYTF
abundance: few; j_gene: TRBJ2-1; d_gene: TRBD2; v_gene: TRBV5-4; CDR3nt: TGTGCCAGCAGCCACATAGCGGGAGGGCCCCATGAGCAGTTCTTC; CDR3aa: CASSHIAGGPHEQFF
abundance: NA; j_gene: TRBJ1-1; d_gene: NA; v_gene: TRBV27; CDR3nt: TGTGCCAGCAGTTTATCGGGGTCGGGGGCTGAAGCTTTCTTT; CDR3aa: CASSLSGSGAEAFF
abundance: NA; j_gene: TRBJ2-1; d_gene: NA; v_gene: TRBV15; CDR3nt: TGTGCCACCAGCGGCCGTGAGGAGGTAGGCCGCCCCGATGAGCAGTTCTTC; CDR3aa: CATSGREEVGRPDEQFF
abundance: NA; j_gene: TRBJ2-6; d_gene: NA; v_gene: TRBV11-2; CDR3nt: TGTGCCAGCGCACCAACCTGGGCGTCTGGGGCCAACGTCCTGACTTTC; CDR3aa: CASAPTWASGANVLTF
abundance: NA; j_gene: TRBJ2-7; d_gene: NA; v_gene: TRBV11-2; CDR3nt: TGTGCCAGCAGCTTAAATAGTGCCTACGAGCAGTACTTC; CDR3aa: CASSLNSAYEQYF
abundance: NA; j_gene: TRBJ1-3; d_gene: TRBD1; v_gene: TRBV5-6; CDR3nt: TGTGCCAGCAGCTTGATGGGACAGGTAGTCTCTGGAAACACCATATATTTT; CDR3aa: CASSLMGQVVSGNTIYF
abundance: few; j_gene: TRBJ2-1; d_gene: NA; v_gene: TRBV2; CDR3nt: TGTGCCAGCAGGCTCGGGTACAATGAGCAGTTCTTC; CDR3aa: CASRLGYNEQFF
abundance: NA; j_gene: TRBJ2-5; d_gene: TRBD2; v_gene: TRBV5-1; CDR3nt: TGCGCCAGCACATTCGGGACTACCACGTACCAAGAGACCCAGTACTTC; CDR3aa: CASTFGTTTYQETQYF
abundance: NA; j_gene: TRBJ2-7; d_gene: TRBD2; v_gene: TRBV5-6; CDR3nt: TGTGCCAGCAGCGTAGGACTAGCGGTAACCTACGAGCAGTACTTC; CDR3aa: CASSVGLAVTYEQYF
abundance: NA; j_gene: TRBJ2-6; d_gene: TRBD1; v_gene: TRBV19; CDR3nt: TGTGCCAGCGGACGACAGGGGTCTGGGGCCAACGTCCTGACTTTC; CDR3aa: CASGRQGSGANVLTF
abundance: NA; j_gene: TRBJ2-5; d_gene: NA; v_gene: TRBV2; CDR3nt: TGTGCCAGCAGAGGGTCAGCCTCGGAGGGACAGACCCAGTACTTC; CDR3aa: CASRGSASEGQTQYF
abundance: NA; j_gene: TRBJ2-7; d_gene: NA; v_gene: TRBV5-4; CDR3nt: TGTGCCAGCAGCAACCTGCGGGACTTGGGAGGAGGAGAGCAGTACTTC; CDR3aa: CASSNLRDLGGGEQYF
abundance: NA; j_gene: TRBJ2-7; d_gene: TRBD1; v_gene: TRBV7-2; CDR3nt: TGTGCCAGCAGCCCAAAGGCAGGGGGAAATTACGAGCAGTACTTC; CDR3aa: CASSPKAGGNYEQYF
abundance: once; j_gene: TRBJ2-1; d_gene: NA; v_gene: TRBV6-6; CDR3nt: TGTGCCAGCAGTTACGGGGGGGCTGAGCAGTTCTTC; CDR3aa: CASSYGGAEQFF
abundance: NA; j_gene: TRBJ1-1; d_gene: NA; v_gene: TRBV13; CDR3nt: TGTGCCAGCAGCTCCTTAGACAGGACGGGTTTCTTT; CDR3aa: CASSSLDRTGFF
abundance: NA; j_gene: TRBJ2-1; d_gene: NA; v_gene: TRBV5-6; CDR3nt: TGTGCCAGCAGCTTGTTCCAGTTCTCCTACAATGAGCAGTTCTTC; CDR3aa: CASSLFQFSYNEQFF
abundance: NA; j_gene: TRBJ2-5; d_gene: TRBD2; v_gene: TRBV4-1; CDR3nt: TGCGCCAGCAGCCAAGTAGCGGGAGGAGAGACCCAGTACTTC; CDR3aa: CASSQVAGGETQYF
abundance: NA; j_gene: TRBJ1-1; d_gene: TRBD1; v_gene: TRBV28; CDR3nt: TGTGCCAGCGGTAGGGTCCAGGGGGCGGCGAGCACTGAAGCTTTCTTT; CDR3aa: CASGRVQGAASTEAFF